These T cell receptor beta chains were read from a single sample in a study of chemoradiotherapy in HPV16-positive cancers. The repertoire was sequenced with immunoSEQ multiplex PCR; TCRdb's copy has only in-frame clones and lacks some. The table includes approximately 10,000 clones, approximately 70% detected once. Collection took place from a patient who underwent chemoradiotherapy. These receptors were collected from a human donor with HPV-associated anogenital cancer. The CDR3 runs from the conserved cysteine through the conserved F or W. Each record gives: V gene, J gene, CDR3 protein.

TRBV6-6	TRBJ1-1	CASSYSMVSGPLF
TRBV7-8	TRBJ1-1	CASSWKPGTGDFNTEAFF
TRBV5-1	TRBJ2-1	CASSRWTSGGAHEQFF
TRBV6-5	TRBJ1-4	CASSWGKNEKLFF
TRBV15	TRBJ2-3	CATSTTGGNTDTQYF
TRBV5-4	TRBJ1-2	CASRRQGGSYGYTF
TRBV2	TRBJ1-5	CASSDTGDQPQHF
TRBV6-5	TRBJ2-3	CASSRTGGRPDTQYF
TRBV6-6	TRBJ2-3	CASSYGPGRFADTQYF
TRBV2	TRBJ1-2	CASSEVKRTYYGYTF
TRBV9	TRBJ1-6	CASSVDGRSYNSPLHF
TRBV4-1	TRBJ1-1	CASSQGPISFEAFF
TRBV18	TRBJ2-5	CASSLGLLETQYF
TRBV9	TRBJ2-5	CASSVGGASGTETQYF
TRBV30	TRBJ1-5	CAWSGGGQPQHF
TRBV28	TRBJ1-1	CASSPETGVKAFF
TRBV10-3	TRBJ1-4	CAISESGWEKLFF
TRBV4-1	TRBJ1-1	CASSPGMMNTEAFF
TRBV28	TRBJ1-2	CASSFGSGVGYTF
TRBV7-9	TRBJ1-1	CASTKGWGGYTEAFF
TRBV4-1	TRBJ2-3	CATRSQAGGAPDTQYF
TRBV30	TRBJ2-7	CAWSKLWGSRVEQYF
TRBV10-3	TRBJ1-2	CAISGGAGYNYGYTF
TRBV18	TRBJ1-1	CASSLDRDRGPRGTEAFF
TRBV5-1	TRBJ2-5	CASSPHQETQYF
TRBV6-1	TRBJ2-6	CASLYSGANVLTF
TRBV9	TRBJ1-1	CASSVGVGGTEAFF
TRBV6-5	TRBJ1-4	CASSQTGEEKLFF
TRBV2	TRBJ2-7	CASRLPLSLEPGQGTDEQYF
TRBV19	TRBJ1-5	CASSGGTASRVYQPQHF
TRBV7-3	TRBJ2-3	CASSLMSVGAQYF
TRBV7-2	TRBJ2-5	CASSLAGMSGETQYF
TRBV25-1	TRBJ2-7	CASRTQGGPYEQYF
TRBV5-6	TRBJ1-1	CASSLLDSSEAFF
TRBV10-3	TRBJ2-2	CAISESNTNTGELFF
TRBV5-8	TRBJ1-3	CASSFQGESGNTIYF
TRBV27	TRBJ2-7	CASSQKQGYEQYF
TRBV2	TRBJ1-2	CASSEASQRSGRSYGYTF
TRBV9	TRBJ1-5	CASSPQPGNQPQHF
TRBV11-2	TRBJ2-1	CASSTPRTNRRVGEQFF
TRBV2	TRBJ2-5	CASSFTSGETQYF
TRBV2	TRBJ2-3	CASSDGGGDTQYF
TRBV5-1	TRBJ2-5	CASSQQPSGASSWETQYF
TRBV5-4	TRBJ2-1	CASSHVGWGDNEQFF
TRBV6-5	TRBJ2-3	CASSYWQGADTQYF
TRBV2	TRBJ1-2	CASSESGRGYTF
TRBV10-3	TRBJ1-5	CAISESAKYQPQHF
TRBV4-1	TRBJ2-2	CASSQDADSANTGELFF